This entry features one TCR beta chain sequence. There are 14 residues in the CDR3. Germline CDR1 and CDR2: SGHNT and YENEEA. V lost 0 bases, J lost 4 bases, and 9 bases lay in between. Original methodology: Quantification of nucleated cells was approximated via reference gene primer amplification. The table came from immunoSEQ multiplex PCR; TCRdb's copy has only in-frame clones and leaves some out. V, J and clone size are those of that table, while D and trimming were read from the DNA. Here the sample spans 85,000 to 90,000 clones, 89% being singletons. The sample comes from a study of blood T cell repertoires in COVID-19. Across the study: Collection of acute and convalescent COVID-19 samples took place in the United States, Italy and Spain.

Input material: peripheral blood. The chain carries TRBV11-3 and TRBJ1-1; no reliable D call. This receptor was obtained from an elderly woman with active COVID-19. CDR3 in DNA: TGTGCCAGCAGCTTAGATGGAGTGGGCACTGAAGCTTTCTTT. This encodes CASSLDGVGTEAFF.